This T cell receptor beta chain emerged from a study of regulatory T cells in long-lasting Graves disease. Study-wide points: New patients shared 950 to 1,000 public clonotypes, fewer than the approximately 2,500 shared by persistent patients. Lower TCR diversity characterized persistent Graves' patients relative to newly diagnosed patients.

CDR1 and CDR2 (germline): MNHEY, SVGAGI. The V and J ends lost 4 bases and 1 base respectively, with 13 bases between them. The length of the CDR3 is 15 residues. The time point here: newly diagnosed GD, antithyroid drugs for less than 3 months. RNA isolated from PBMCs was used to make the TCR library. Regarding this clonotype: Its antigen is still unknown. Given a much more abundant clone one base away, this may be a read error.

For TCR beta, libraries came from iRepertoire HTBI primers and Arm-PCR of CDR3 regions. A single record per CDR3 protein comes from TCRdb applying MiXCR to the multiplex PCR reads. Here the sample spans 350,000 to 500,000 distinct CDR3 sequences, around 15% being singletons. The same specimen was also included in a second study, on T cells in Graves' hyperthyroidism and ophthalmopathy. As reported in that work: Ophthalmopathy prediction by the model preceded onset by a median about 6 months.

The receptor was isolated from a woman between 50 and 59 years old with Graves disease. The chain carries TRBV6-5 and TRBJ1-1; no definite D call. This specimen was peripheral blood mononuclear cells (PBMCs), taken at new diagnosis, from a patient treated with antithyroid drugs. The chain's CDR3 is CASSWEWVGNTEAFF. CDR3 DNA sequence: TGTGCCAGCAGTTGGGAGTGGGTGGGGAACACTGAAGCTTTCTTT.